The sequence of this T cell receptor (beta chain) was determined in a study of cytomegalovirus exposure and HLA in healthy donors. In the study overall: A subsequent analysis reported that the 120 or so validation repertoires were produced on the same platform that had also been used for the approximately 700 first-cohort repertoires. Study-level points and caveats: The TCR clusters that emerged in the first cohort tended, a later analysis found, to co-occur in the 110 or so validation repertoires.

Looked up from germline, CDR1 is SGHRS and CDR2 is YFSETQ. After removal of 2 bases from V and 2 bases from J, the junction contained 4 bases not matched to a gene. This CDR3 contains 14 residues. Using immunoSEQ multiplex PCR, the repertoire was profiled, and TCRdb retains in-frame clones only, with some absent. The sample carries roughly 120,000 clones, 94% recorded once. On this clone itself: Its antigen remains unknown.

This TCR was recovered from a woman between 18 and 30 years old in good health and CMV-seronegative. The rearrangement uses TRBV5-1 and TRBJ2-7; 7 bases map to TRBD1. Sequences were obtained from PBMCs. The CDR3 region is CASSFYTGAYEQYF. CDR3 nucleotides: TGCGCCAGCAGCTTCTACACAGGGGCCTACGAGCAGTACTTC.